This T cell receptor beta chain was sequenced in a study of cytotoxic CD8 clonotypes in ibrutinib-treated CLL. Regarding the study as a whole: Public clonotypes, an uncommon group, contracted or remained stable on treatment. For progressing versus sustained-remission patients, sampling times were not the same.

Sequencing was performed with immunoSEQ multiplex PCR; in TCRdb, only in-frame clones are kept and a portion is missing. This repertoire shows roughly 300,000 clones, 60% to 80% found once; its top ten account for around 5.3%. Germline lookup yields CDR1 SEHNR and CDR2 FQNEAQ (reference sequence). CDR3 length equals 15 residues. After removal of 6 bases from V and 2 bases from J, the junction contained 9 bases not matched to a gene. This clone was found a few times. As yet, its antigen is unknown. This TCR came from a human donor with chronic lymphocytic leukemia. Sequenced material: PBMCs, taken at disease progression, from a patient treated with ibrutinib. J is TRBJ1-2 and V is TRBV7-9; TRBD1 aligns across 7 bases. CDR3 loop: CASRPRTGINYGYTF. The CDR3 DNA reads TGTGCCAGCAGACCTAGGACAGGAATAAACTATGGCTACACCTTC. Together with reference TRBV7-9 and TRBJ1-2, the CDR3 gives the full variable domain: DTGVSQNPRHKITKRGQNVTFRCDPISEHNRLYWYRQTLGQGPEFLTYFQNEAQLEKSRLLSDRFSAERPKGSFSTLEIQRTEQGDSAMYLCASRPRTGINYGYTFGSGTRLTVV.